The 6 T cell receptor beta chains below all came from one sample that was sequenced in a study of T cells in Graves' hyperthyroidism and ophthalmopathy (dated by TCRdb to the late 2010s). Libraries were built with multiplex PCR. The sequencer was an Illumina HiSeq 2000. TCR beta CDR3 regions were amplified from RNA transcripts. A first-round RT-PCR of the TCR CDR3 used the HTBI primer set with the Qiagen OneStep RT-PCR kit. TCRdb's own reprocessing of the public reads used fastp at Q25 and MiXCR and kept productive beta chains. Entries that share a CDR3 protein sequence are merged under the most common genes and DNA. The sample contains 600,000 to 700,000 distinct CDR3 sequences, roughly 15% of them found a single time. The top ten clonotypes cover approximately 4.2% of the sample. The sequenced sample consisted of blood. These receptors came from a woman aged 40 to 50 with Graves' ophthalmopathy.

This clonotype appeared many times. V and J are TRBV6-2 or TRBV6-3 and TRBJ2-7, with D perhaps TRBD2 (6 bases). Looked up from germline, CDR1 is MNHEY and CDR2 is SVGEGT. Trimming took 2 bases from V and 3 from J, leaving 20 bases between them. CDR3 length: 17 residues. CDR3 nucleotide sequence: TGTGCCAGCAGTTACGCGACGTCTCGCGGGAAGATCTACGAGCAGTACTTC. Translated, it gives CASSYATSRGKIYEQYF.

The chain couples TRBV28 to TRBJ2-4; 8 bases align to TRBD2. CDR3 length: 16 residues. Trimming removed 7 bases from V and 3 bases from J; junction bases left unmatched: 11. CDR1 and CDR2 from the germline V gene are MDHEN and SYDVKM. As DNA, the CDR3 is TGTGCCAGCAAACCGGGACTAGATGTGGGCAAAAACATTCAGTACTTC. It encodes CASKPGLDVGKNIQYF. The full variable domain, rest sourced from reference TRBV28 and TRBJ2-4, is DVKVTQSSRYLVKRTGEKVFLECVQDMDHENMFWYRQDPGLGLRLIYFSYDVKMKEKGDIPEGYSVSREKKERFSLILESASTNQTSMYLCASKPGLDVGKNIQYFGAGTRLSVL.

This clonotype occurred many times. The rearrangement links TRBV28 to TRBJ2-5; 7 bases line up with TRBD2. Germline lookup yields CDR1 MDHEN and CDR2 SYDVKM. Trimming took 4 bases from V and 1 from J; bases not matched to a gene: 9. This CDR3 spans 16 amino acids. As DNA, the CDR3 is TGTGCCAGCAGTTCTTGGACTAGGGGCGCCCAAGAGACCCAGTACTTC. Translation: CASSSWTRGAQETQYF. The full variable domain, its missing parts supplied by reference TRBV28 and TRBJ2-5, is DVKVTQSSRYLVKRTGEKVFLECVQDMDHENMFWYRQDPGLGLRLIYFSYDVKMKEKGDIPEGYSVSREKKERFSLILESASTNQTSMYLCASSSWTRGAQETQYFGPGTRLLVL.

This chain links TRBV18 with TRBJ2-1; 9 positions match TRBD2. Germline loops: CDR1 KGHSH, CDR2 LQKENI. With 4 bases clipped from V and 6 bases from J, the junction kept 4 bases outside the gene matches. This CDR3 is 14 amino acids long. The CDR3 spells CASSLLAGSNEQFF. The CDR3 region has the DNA TGTGCCAGCTCACTTCTAGCGGGAAGCAATGAGCAGTTCTTC.

The chain employs TRBV7-3 and TRBJ2-5; D possibly corresponds to TRBD2 (7 bases). The CDR3 sequence is 15 residues long. The V end lost 5 bases, the J end lost 7 bases, and 20 bases lay between the germline ends. CDR1 and CDR2 from the germline V gene are SGHTA and FQGTGA. CDR3 coding DNA: TGTGCCAGCAGCCCTGCCGGGGGGCGACAAATGACCCAGTACTTC. The encoded protein is CASSPAGGRQMTQYF.

This clonotype was counted many times. The chain carries TRBV29-1 and TRBJ2-7, with 9 nucleotides matching TRBD1. Germline V gene sequence: CDR1 SQVTM, CDR2 ANQGSEA. The CDR3 is made up of 15 amino acids. V dropped 3 bases and J dropped 0; count of bases not matched to a gene: 6. CDR3 in amino acids: CSVEGQGKSSYEQYF. CDR3 nucleotide sequence: TGCAGCGTTGAGGGACAGGGTAAAAGCTCCTACGAGCAGTACTTC.